This T cell receptor beta chain was identified during a study of blood T cells in healthy people across ages (dated by TCRdb to about 2015). Background on the whole study: In model experiments, template switching captured roughly one uniquely barcoded TCR beta cDNA molecule for every two T cells. To avoid experimental bias, donors of different ages were randomly spread across the sequencing lanes. Using deep sequencing normalized with unique cDNA molecular identifiers, the study measured how TCR beta repertoire diversity changes with age. The donors were divided into four age groups: young (average around 16 years), middle-aged (around 37), aged (about 60) and long-lived (about 84). Using the same blood draw, the study looked at two additional independent replicas of 1 million unique cDNA reads for two donors, one aged 18 to 30 and the other aged 80 or older. Broad study findings and their caveats: Because profiling used bulk unsorted PBMCs, naive and antigen-experienced compartments could not be compared conclusively. Observed TCR beta diversity per million T cells fell roughly linearly with age, and a significant reduction was already apparent by age around 40. There was a strong correlation between observed TCR beta diversity and the percentage of naive T cells measured by flow cytometry. The CMV infection status of donors was not known, potentially confounding age-related changes in expanded clonotypes. Total diversity estimates from one million sequenced T cells were considered lower bounds and underestimates. Compared with the aged group, more naive CD4+ T cells, fewer expanded clones and increased TCR diversity were shown by the long-lived group, suggesting age selection.

This clonotype was recorded a few times. Which antigen it targets is not known. No base quality values were provided; no much bigger clone lies one nucleotide off. The library was prepared using 5' RACE. The sequencer listed for this sample is Illumina HiSeq 2500. A second PCR of about 6 to 11 cycles was run with a J-beta primer mix and a sample-barcoded 5' primer. A template-switch 5' adaptor carrying 12 random nucleotides introduced a unique molecular identifier onto each TCR beta cDNA molecule. At least 3 million CDR3-containing paired-end reads were obtained from each sample. The Mint cDNA synthesis kit, primed by a TRBC-specific oligonucleotide, was used to synthesize first-strand cDNA from all RNA. Following uracil-DNA glycosylase treatment, all cDNA underwent a first 18-cycle PCR with the universal primers M1SS and BC2_uni_R. Per the original workflow: For normalization, 1 million high-quality reads were randomly selected from each sample, with every read carrying a distinct molecular identifier. Instead of being binned into consensus sequences, reads with shared molecular identifiers were discarded. MiTCR, with a Q25 quality threshold and the strictest error-elimination algorithm, was used for CDR3 identification, clonotype clustering and error correction. A nonparametric unseen species model with Euler transformation was used to estimate a lower bound on total TCR beta diversity. TCRdb reprocessed the public reads (quality trimming at Q25 with fastp, clone calling with MiXCR) and kept in-frame beta chains. Rows merge per CDR3 protein into single entries with the most common DNA and genes. The V and J calls reflect TCRdb's pipeline rather than the authors' work. The sample contains approximately 1.5 million distinct CDR3 sequences, 40% to 45% of them found a single time. 4% of the sample is taken by the ten largest.

Donors were approximately 42 systemically healthy Caucasian individuals from Russia aged roughly 6 to 100 years. Each donor gave about 9.2 milliliters of peripheral blood, drawn into EDTA-treated Vacutainer tubes. Ficoll-Paque density-gradient centrifugation was used to isolate PBMCs, with at least 6.5 million per sample. Total RNA, at least 6 micrograms per sample, was extracted from PBMCs with Trizol reagent. For every donor, flow cytometry on a PBMC aliquot measured the percentage of naive CD45RAhigh/CD27high T cells. From the cysteine up to the phenylalanine, the CDR3 has a length of 15 residues. Only the CDR3 portion is preserved as DNA: 45 bases, with reading frame beginning at the first base. The V end loses 3 bases and the J end loses 2 bases, and a stretch of 13 bases separates them.

This receptor chain uses TRBV12-3 or TRBV12-4 and TRBJ2-5, with the D segment possibly TRBD1 or TRBD2, each aligning over 5 bases. This sequence originates from a woman aged 18-29 years in good health. Sequenced sample: blood. The DNA sequence is TGTGCCAGCAGTTTGGGGGACGGGCAACAAGAGACCCAGTACTTC. Translated, it reads CASSLGDGQQETQYF.